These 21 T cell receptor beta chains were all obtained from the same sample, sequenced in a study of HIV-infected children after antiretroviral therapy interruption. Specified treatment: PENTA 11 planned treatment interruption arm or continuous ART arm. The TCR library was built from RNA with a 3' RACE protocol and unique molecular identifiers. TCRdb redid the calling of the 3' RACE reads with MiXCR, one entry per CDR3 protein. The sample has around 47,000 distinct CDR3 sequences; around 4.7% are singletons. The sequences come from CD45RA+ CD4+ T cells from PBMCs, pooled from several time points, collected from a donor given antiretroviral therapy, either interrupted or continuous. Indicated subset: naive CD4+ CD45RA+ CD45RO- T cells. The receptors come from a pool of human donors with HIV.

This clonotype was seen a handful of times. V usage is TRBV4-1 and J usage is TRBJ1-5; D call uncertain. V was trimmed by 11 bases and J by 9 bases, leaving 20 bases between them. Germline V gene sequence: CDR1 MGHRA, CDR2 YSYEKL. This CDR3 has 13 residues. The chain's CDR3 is CAHTGALRSPQHF. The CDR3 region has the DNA TGCGCCCACACGGGCGCCTTGAGGTCGCCCCAGCATTTT.

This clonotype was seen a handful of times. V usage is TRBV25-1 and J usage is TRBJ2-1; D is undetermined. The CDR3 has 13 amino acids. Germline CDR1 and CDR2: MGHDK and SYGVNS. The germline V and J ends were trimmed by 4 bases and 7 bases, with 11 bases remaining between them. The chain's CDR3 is CASSALTVNEQFF. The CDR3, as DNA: TGTGCCAGCAGTGCCCTTACAGTAAATGAGCAGTTCTTC.

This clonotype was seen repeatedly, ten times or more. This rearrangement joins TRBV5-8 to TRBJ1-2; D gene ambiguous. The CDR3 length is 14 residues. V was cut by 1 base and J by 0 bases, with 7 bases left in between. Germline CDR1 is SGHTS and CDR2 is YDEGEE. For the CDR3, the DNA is TGTGCCAGCAGCTTGCGGGGAGCTAACTATGGCTACACCTTC. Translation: CASSLRGANYGYTF.

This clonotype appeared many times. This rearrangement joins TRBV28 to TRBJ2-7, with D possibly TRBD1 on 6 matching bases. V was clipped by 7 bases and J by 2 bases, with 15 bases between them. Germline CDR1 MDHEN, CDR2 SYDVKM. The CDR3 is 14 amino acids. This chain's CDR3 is CASTAHDRPYEQYF. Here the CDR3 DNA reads TGTGCCAGCACCGCCCATGACAGGCCCTACGAGCAGTACTTC.

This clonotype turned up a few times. CDR3 DNA: TGTGCCAGCAGCGGACAAGAGACCCAGTACTTC. This codes for CASSGQETQYF. The J gene is TRBJ2-5, the V gene TRBV5-4; no firm D call. V lost 4 bases to trimming and J lost 2 bases, with 3 bases between them. The CDR3 is 11 amino acids. Germline CDR1 reads SGHNT; CDR2 reads YYREEE (reference sequence).

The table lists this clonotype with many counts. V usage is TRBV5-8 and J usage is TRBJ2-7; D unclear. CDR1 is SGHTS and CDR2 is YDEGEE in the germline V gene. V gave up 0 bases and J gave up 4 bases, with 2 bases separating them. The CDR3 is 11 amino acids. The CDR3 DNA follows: TGTGCCAGCAGCTTGGTGTACGAGCAGTACTTC. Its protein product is CASSLVYEQYF.

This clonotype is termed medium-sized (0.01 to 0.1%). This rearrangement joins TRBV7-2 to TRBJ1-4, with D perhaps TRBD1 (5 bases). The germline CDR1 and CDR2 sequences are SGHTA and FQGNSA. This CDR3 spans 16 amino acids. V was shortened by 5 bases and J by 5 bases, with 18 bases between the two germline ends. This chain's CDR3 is CASSMGSLGVNEKLFF. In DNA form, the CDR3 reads TGTGCCAGCAGCATGGGTTCGTTGGGGGTCAATGAAAAACTGTTTTTT.

CDR3 residues: CATSDPSQGSTEAFF. Written as DNA, the CDR3 is TGTGCCACCAGTGACCCTTCACAGGGCAGCACTGAAGCTTTCTTT. J is TRBJ1-1 and V is TRBV24-1; possibly TRBD1 for D (6 bases). Germline V gene sequence: CDR1 KGHDR, CDR2 SFDVKD. V lost 4 bases, J lost 4 bases, and 15 bases lay in between. The CDR3 sequence is 15 residues long.

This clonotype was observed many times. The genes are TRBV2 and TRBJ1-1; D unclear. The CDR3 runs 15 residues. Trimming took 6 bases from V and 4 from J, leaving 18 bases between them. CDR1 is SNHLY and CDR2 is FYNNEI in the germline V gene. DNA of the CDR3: TGTGCCAGCAGGCCGTTGTTGGCCCGGGGCACTGAAGCTTTCTTT. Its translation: CASRPLLARGTEAFF.

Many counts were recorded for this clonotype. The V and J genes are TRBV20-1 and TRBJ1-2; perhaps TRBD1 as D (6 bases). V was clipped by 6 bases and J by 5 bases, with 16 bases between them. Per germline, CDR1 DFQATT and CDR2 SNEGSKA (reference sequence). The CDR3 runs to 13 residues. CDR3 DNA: TGCAGTGCACAAAACAGGGAGTCGTATGGCTACACCTTC. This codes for CSAQNRESYGYTF.

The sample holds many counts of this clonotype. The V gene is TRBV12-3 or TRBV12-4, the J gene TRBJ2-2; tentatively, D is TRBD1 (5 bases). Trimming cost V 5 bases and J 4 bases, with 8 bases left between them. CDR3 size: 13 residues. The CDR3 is CASSPGITGELFF. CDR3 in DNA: TGTGCCAGCAGTCCAGGGATCACCGGGGAGCTGTTTTTT.

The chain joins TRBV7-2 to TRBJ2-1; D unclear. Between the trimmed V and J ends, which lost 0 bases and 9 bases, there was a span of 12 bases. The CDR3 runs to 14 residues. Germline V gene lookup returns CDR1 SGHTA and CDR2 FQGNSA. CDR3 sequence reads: CASSLAQLPGEQFF. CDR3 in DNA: TGTGCCAGCAGCTTAGCGCAACTTCCTGGTGAGCAGTTCTTC.

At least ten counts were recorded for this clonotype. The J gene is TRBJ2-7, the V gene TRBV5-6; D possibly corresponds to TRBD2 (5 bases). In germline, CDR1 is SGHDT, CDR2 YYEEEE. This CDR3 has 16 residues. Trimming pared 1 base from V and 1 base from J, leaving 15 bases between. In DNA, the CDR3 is TGTGCCAGCAGCTTGTGGAGCAGTACTAGATCCTACGAGCAGTACTTC. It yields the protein CASSLWSSTRSYEQYF.

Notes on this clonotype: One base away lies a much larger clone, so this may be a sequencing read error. CDR3 amino acids: CASSSVSGVYEQFF. In nucleotides, the CDR3 is TGTGCCAGCAGTTCCGTGTCCGGGGTATACGAGCAGTTCTTC. V is TRBV6-6 and J is TRBJ2-1, with D tentatively TRBD2 (5 bases). Trimming removed 4 bases from V and 10 bases from J, with 17 bases in between. The length of the CDR3 is 14 residues. Germline CDR1 is MNHNY and CDR2 is SVGAGI (reference sequence).

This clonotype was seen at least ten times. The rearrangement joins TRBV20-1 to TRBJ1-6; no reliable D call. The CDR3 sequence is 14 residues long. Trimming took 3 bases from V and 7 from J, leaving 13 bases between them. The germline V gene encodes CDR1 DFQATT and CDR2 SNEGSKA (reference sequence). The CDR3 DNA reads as TGCAGTGCTAGGGTAGACATCACGAATTCACCCCTCCACTTT. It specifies CSARVDITNSPLHF.

The CDR3 DNA sequence: TGTGCCAGCAGCCTCCGACAGGCACCCACTTCCTCTGGAAACACCATATATTTT. This sequence encodes CASSLRQAPTSSGNTIYF. V gene TRBV11-3 combines with J gene TRBJ1-3, with a tentative D call TRBD1 (6 bases). The V and J ends lost 5 bases and 0 bases respectively, with 20 bases between them. The CDR3 runs 18 residues. Germline V gene sequence: CDR1 SGHNT, CDR2 YENEEA.

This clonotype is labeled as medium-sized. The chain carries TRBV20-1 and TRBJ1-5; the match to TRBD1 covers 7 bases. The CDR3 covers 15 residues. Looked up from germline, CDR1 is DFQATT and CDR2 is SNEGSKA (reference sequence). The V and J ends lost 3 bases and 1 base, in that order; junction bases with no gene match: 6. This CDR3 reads CSASRTGESNQPQHF. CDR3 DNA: TGCAGTGCTAGTCGAACAGGGGAGAGCAATCAGCCCCAGCATTTT.

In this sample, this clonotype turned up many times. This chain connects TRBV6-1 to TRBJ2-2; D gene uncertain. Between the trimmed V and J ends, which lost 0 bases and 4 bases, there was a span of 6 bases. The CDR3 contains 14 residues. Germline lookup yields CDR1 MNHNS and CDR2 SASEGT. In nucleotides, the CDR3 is TGTGCCAGCAGTGAAGCGCGCGGCACCGGGGAGCTGTTTTTT. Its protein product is CASSEARGTGELFF.

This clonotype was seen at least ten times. CDR3 nucleotides: TGTGCCAGCAGCTCTCCCGGGACTAGCACAGATACGCAGTATTTT. It codes for CASSSPGTSTDTQYF. V gene TRBV7-2 combines with J gene TRBJ2-3; D possibly corresponds to TRBD2 (6 bases). Germline assignment: CDR1 SGHTA and CDR2 FQGNSA. The V end was cut by 4 bases, the J end by 0 bases, with 11 bases between. This CDR3 is built from 15 residues.

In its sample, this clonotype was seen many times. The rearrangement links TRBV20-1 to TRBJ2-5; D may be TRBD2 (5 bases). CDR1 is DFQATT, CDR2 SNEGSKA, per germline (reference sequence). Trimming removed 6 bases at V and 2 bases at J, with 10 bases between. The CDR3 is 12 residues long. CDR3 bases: TGCAGTGCCCGGACTGCGCAAGAGACCCAGTACTTC. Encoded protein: CSARTAQETQYF.

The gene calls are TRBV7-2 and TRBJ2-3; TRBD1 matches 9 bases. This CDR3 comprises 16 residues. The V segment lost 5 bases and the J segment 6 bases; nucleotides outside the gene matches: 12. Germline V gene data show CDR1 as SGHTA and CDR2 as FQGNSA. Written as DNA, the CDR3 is TGTGCCAGCAGCACCCACGGGACAGGGTGGTCCGATACGCAGTATTTT. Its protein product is CASSTHGTGWSDTQYF.